This TCR beta chain was documented in a study of cytomegalovirus exposure and HLA in healthy donors. This CDR3 is built from 15 residues. Germline V CDR1 and CDR2: SGDLS, YYNGEE. V lost 0 bases and J 4 bases, leaving 11 bases between the germline ends. A single count supports this clone. Its cognate antigen is unknown. Findings and limits, study-wide: As confirmed in vitro, three CMV-associated chains were specific for CMV antigens. Generally TCR sequences proved uncommon, though certain public TCRs appeared in numerous donors.

The data were produced by immunoSEQ multiplex PCR, yet TCRdb's version contains in-frame clones alone and is incomplete. The sample holds fewer than 200,000 clones, roughly 95% seen once. Source material: PBMCs. The V gene is TRBV9, the J gene TRBJ1-3; maybe TRBD1 (5 bases). The source is a woman between 18 and 29 years old in good health and CMV-seronegative. The CDR3 spells CASSVGQGGGNTIYF. As DNA, the CDR3 is TGTGCCAGCAGCGTAGGTCAGGGTGGCGGAAACACCATATATTTT.